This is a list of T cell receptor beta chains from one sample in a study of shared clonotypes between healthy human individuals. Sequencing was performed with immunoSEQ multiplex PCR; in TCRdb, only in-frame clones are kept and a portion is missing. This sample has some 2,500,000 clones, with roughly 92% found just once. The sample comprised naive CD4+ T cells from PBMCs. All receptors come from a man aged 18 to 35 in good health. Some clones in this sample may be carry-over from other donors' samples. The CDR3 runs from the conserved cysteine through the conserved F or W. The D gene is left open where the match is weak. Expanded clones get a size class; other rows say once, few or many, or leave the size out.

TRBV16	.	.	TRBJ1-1	CASSHRTVSTEAFF	TGTGCCAGCAGCCACCGGACGGTGAGCACTGAAGCTTTCTTT
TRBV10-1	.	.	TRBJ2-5	CASSDRDETQYF	TGCGCCAGCAGTGACAGGGACGAGACCCAGTACTTC
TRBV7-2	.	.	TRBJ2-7	CASSLESGGEQYF	TGTGCCAGCAGCTTAGAGTCAGGCGGGGAGCAGTACTTC
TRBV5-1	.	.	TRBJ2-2	CASSMAGGGSPAGELFF	TGCGCCAGCAGCATGGCTGGGGGCGGGAGCCCGGCCGGGGAGCTGTTTTTT
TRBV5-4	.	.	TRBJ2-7	CASSLFWGRGEQYF	TGTGCCAGCAGCTTGTTTTGGGGACGGGGCGAGCAGTACTTC
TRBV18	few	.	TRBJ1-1	CASSPRETEAFF	TGTGCCAGCTCACCACGGGAAACTGAAGCTTTCTTT
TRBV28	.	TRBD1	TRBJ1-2	CASSLLSGQGAWGYTF	TGTGCCAGCAGTTTACTATCGGGACAGGGGGCATGGGGCTACACCTTC
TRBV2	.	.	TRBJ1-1	CASSVSSLTEAFF	TGTGCCAGCAGTGTTTCATCACTCACTGAAGCTTTCTTT
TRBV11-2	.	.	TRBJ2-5	CASSLLEGLETQYF	TGTGCCAGCAGCCTTCTAGAAGGACTGGAGACCCAGTACTTC
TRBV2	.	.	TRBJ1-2	CASSEVEVGGYTF	TGTGCCAGCAGTGAAGTAGAGGTGGGTGGCTACACCTTC
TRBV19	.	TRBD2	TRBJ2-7	CATSRTSGNNEQYF	TGTGCCACTTCACGGACTAGCGGGAATAACGAGCAGTACTTC
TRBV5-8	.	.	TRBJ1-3	CASSWSRGNTIYF	TGTGCCAGCAGCTGGTCGAGGGGAAACACCATATATTTT
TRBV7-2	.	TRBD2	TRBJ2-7	CASKQREVPYEQYF	TGTGCCAGCAAGCAGCGGGAGGTCCCCTACGAGCAGTACTTC
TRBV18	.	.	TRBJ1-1	CASSTDQNTEAFF	TGTGCCAGCTCAACAGACCAGAACACTGAAGCTTTCTTT
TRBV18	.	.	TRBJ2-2	CASSPSNTGELFF	TGTGCCAGCTCACCCTCGAACACCGGGGAGCTGTTTTTT
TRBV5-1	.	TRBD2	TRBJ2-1	CASIREGRDNEQFF	TGCGCCAGCATCCGGGAGGGCCGGGACAATGAGCAGTTCTTC
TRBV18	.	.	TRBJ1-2	CASSPSAVNYGYTF	TGTGCCAGCTCACCTTCCGCGGTTAACTATGGCTACACCTTC
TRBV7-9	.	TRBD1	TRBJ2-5	CASSRDRGRETQYF	TGTGCCAGCAGCAGAGACAGGGGGCGGGAGACCCAGTACTTC
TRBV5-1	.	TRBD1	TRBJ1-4	CASSEDRTTNEKLFF	TGCGCCAGCAGCGAGGACAGGACAACTAATGAAAAACTGTTTTTT
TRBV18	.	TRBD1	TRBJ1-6	CASSPGQVHNSPLHF	TGTGCCAGCTCACCCGGACAGGTTCATAATTCACCCCTCCACTTT